This entry lists 29 T cell receptor beta chains sequenced from one sample in a study of T-cell memory formation after mild COVID-19. Each CDR3 protein gets one entry after TCRdb re-called the 5' RACE reads with MiXCR. The table records 350,000 to 550,000 distinct CDR3 sequences, roughly 18% of them present only once. Sequenced sample: PBMCs or a T cell subset sorted from them (not recorded which). The receptors stem from a man in his late teens or twenties who had mild COVID-19 (a few samples of this study predate the infection). Cell type and time point are not known.

The chain links TRBV5-1 to TRBJ2-3; 9 bases agree with TRBD1. Germline CDR1 SGHRS, CDR2 YFSETQ. The CDR3 totals 18 residues. The J segment lost 1 base and the V segment lost 0 bases, leaving 9 bases of the junction unmatched. This CDR3 reads CASSLAPGQGFGTDTQYF. The CDR3 DNA follows: TGCGCCAGCAGCTTGGCACCGGGACAGGGTTTTGGCACAGATACGCAGTATTTT.

This clonotype was seen a few times. The chain is built from TRBV4-1 and TRBJ2-5; D not certain. Trimming took 0 bases from V and 0 from J, leaving 8 bases between them. CDR3 length equals 15 residues. The V gene's germline CDR1 is MGHRA and CDR2 YSYEKL. CDR3 DNA sequence: TGCGCCAGCAGCCAAGAGGTTACGTACCAAGAGACCCAGTACTTC. This translates into CASSQEVTYQETQYF.

This clonotype came up a few times. The gene calls are TRBV27 and TRBJ2-7; tentatively, D is TRBD1 or TRBD2 (5 bases each). V lost 10 bases, J lost 4 bases, and 17 bases lay in between. The CDR3 is 13 residues long. Germline lookup yields CDR1 MNHEY and CDR2 SMNVEV (reference sequence). The CDR3 DNA sequence: TGTGCCACCGCTCCGGGACGTCGGTACGAGCAGTACTTC. Translation gives CATAPGRRYEQYF.

This clonotype was observed a few times. This rearrangement joins TRBV7-8 to TRBJ1-2; 9 bases agree with TRBD1. V was clipped by 2 bases and J by 4 bases; unmatched bases: 2. The germline CDR1 and CDR2 sequences are SGHVS and FQNEAQ. The CDR3 covers 14 residues. CDR3 DNA: TGTGCCAGCAGCTTAAGGGGACAGGGCTATGGCTACACCTTC. The encoded protein is CASSLRGQGYGYTF.

The chain couples TRBV20-1 to TRBJ1-3; no firm D call. The CDR3 has 11 amino acids. V was shortened by 6 bases and J by 2 bases, with 5 bases between the two germline ends. CDR1 DFQATT and CDR2 SNEGSKA come from the germline V gene (reference sequence). In nucleotides, the CDR3 is TGCAGTGCAGGGACTGGAAACACCATATATTTT. As protein: CSAGTGNTIYF.

The gene calls are TRBV4-3 and TRBJ1-1, with TRBD1 as a possible D gene (6 bases). With 0 bases removed from V and 1 base from J, the gap between germline ends came to 9 bases. The CDR3 sequence is 15 residues long. Germline CDR1 and CDR2: LGHNA and YSLEER. The DNA for the CDR3 is TGCGCCAGCAGCCAAGAACACAGGGCGAACACTGAAGCTTTCTTT. Its protein product is CASSQEHRANTEAFF.

The rearrangement links TRBV9 to TRBJ1-1; a possible D gene is TRBD1 (5 bases). The CDR3 is made up of 15 amino acids. V gave up 0 bases and J gave up 1 base, with 10 bases separating them. Per germline, CDR1 SGDLS and CDR2 YYNGEE. CDR3: CASSVEGRGNTEAFF. In nucleotides, the CDR3 is TGTGCCAGCAGCGTAGAGGGGCGCGGGAACACTGAAGCTTTCTTT.

This clonotype was counted between two and nine times. The rearrangement joins TRBV5-1 to TRBJ2-1; 13 bases match TRBD2. V lost 3 bases, J lost 9 bases, and 6 bases stayed unmatched. This CDR3 has 15 residues. The germline V gene encodes CDR1 SGHRS and CDR2 YFSETQ. Here the CDR3 DNA reads TGCGCCAGCAGCTCTACTAGCGGGGGGGAAGGTGAGCAGTTCTTC. Translation: CASSSTSGGEGEQFF. The variable domain in full, with the rest retrieved from reference TRBV5-1 and TRBJ2-1, is KAGVTQTPRYLIKTRGQQVTLSCSPISGHRSVSWYQQTPGQGLQFLFEYFSETQRNKGNFPGRFSGRQFSNSRSEMNVSTLELGDSALYLCASSSTSGGEGEQFFGPGTRLTVL.

This clonotype was detected a few times. The chain joins TRBV5-6 to TRBJ1-2; D is perhaps TRBD1 (5 bases). The CDR3 runs 13 residues. Looked up from germline, CDR1 is SGHDT and CDR2 is YYEEEE. Trimming removed 5 bases from V and 3 bases from J, with 11 bases in between. The CDR3: CASSRREHYGYTF. For the CDR3, the DNA is TGTGCCAGCAGTCGCAGGGAGCACTATGGCTACACCTTC.

This chain links TRBV5-4 with TRBJ2-7; 10 nucleotides line up with TRBD2. Germline-derived CDR1 and CDR2 are SGHNT and YYREEE (reference sequence). The CDR3 runs to 15 residues. The J segment lost 2 bases and the V segment lost 3 bases, leaving 5 bases of the junction unmatched. Here the CDR3 DNA reads TGTGCCAGCAGCTATCTAGCGGGGGATGCCTACGAGCAGTACTTC. Translated, it gives CASSYLAGDAYEQYF. Drawing the rest from reference TRBV5-4 and TRBJ2-7, the complete variable domain is ETGVTQSPTHLIKTRGQQVTLRCSSQSGHNTVSWYQQALGQGPQFIFQYYREEENGRGNFPPRFSGLQFPNYSSELNVNALELDDSALYLCASSYLAGDAYEQYFGPGTRLTVT.

The chain has TRBV7-2 and TRBJ2-3; D call uncertain. CDR1 and CDR2 (germline): SGHTA, FQGNSA. V was shortened by 5 bases and J by 3 bases, with 12 bases between the two germline ends. This CDR3 has 14 residues. The CDR3: CASSVSHWTDTQYF. The CDR3 DNA follows: TGTGCCAGCAGCGTATCTCACTGGACAGATACGCAGTATTTT.

Only a few counts were recorded for this clonotype. This chain joins TRBV20-1 and TRBJ2-7; no clear D gene. CDR3 length: 14 residues. CDR1 and CDR2 (germline): DFQATT, SNEGSKA (reference sequence). The V and J ends lost 0 bases and 5 bases respectively, with 14 bases between them. CDR3 DNA: TGCAGTGCTAGAGATAACTCCGGGTGGGACGAGCAGTACTTC. Translated, it gives CSARDNSGWDEQYF.

CDR3 DNA sequence: TGTGCCAGCAGTGACAGACCACATGATACGCAGTATTTT. Its translation is CASSDRPHDTQYF. V usage is TRBV25-1 and J usage is TRBJ2-3; D call uncertain. Germline-derived CDR1 and CDR2 are MGHDK and SYGVNS. The CDR3 extends over 13 amino acids. Trimming shortened V by 3 bases and J by 6 bases, and 10 bases separated the two germline ends.

The J gene is TRBJ2-1, the V gene TRBV5-1, with 9 bases fitting TRBD2. Germline assignment: CDR1 SGHRS and CDR2 YFSETQ. The length of the CDR3 is 15 residues. With 2 bases clipped from V and 9 bases from J, the junction kept 9 bases outside the gene matches. This CDR3 is CASSFSSGGSGEQFF. The CDR3 coding sequence is TGCGCCAGCAGCTTTTCCAGCGGGGGGTCGGGTGAGCAGTTCTTC. The complete variable domain, with remaining parts taken from reference TRBV5-1 and TRBJ2-1, reads KAGVTQTPRYLIKTRGQQVTLSCSPISGHRSVSWYQQTPGQGLQFLFEYFSETQRNKGNFPGRFSGRQFSNSRSEMNVSTLELGDSALYLCASSFSSGGSGEQFFGPGTRLTVL.

The chain has TRBV24-1 and TRBJ2-2, with D possibly matching TRBD1 (6 bases). The germline gives CDR1 KGHDR, CDR2 SFDVKD. The CDR3 is 16 residues long. Trimming removed 2 bases from V and 6 bases from J, with 15 bases in between. CDR3 sequence reads: CATSDSQGKNAGELFF. DNA for the CDR3: TGTGCCACCAGTGATTCCCAGGGGAAAAACGCCGGGGAGCTGTTTTTT.

In this sample, this clonotype turned up a few times. The V and J genes are TRBV5-4 and TRBJ1-1; 11 bases are shared with TRBD1. CDR1 SGHNT and CDR2 YYREEE come from the germline V gene (reference sequence). The CDR3 contains 15 residues. V gave up 4 bases and J gave up 3 bases; unmatched junction bases: 5. CDR3 DNA sequence: TGTGCCAGCAGCACCCGGGACAGGGGGGACACTGAAGCTTTCTTT. Its translation is CASSTRDRGDTEAFF.

This clonotype was picked up a small number of times. This chain joins TRBV30 and TRBJ2-7; no reliable D call. Germline CDR1 is GTSNPN and CDR2 is SVGIG (reference sequence). V was cut by 1 base and J by 4 bases, with 17 bases left in between. This CDR3 spans 15 amino acids. CDR3 nucleotide sequence: TGTGCCTGGAGTGGGGCCTTACGGTCGGCGTACGAGCAGTACTTC. Protein product: CAWSGALRSAYEQYF.

V gene TRBV7-2 combines with J gene TRBJ1-4; TRBD1 is a possible D gene (5 bases). This CDR3 is built from 13 residues. Germline loops: CDR1 SGHTA, CDR2 FQGNSA. V lost 2 bases and J 14 bases, leaving 15 bases between the germline ends. CDR3 nucleotide sequence: TGTGCCAGCAGCTTACGCAGGGAAAGGGACCTGTTTTTT. Protein sequence: CASSLRRERDLFF.

CDR3 region: CASSLEAPPQYF. CDR3 DNA: TGCGCCAGCAGCTTGGAGGCCCCACCGCAGTATTTT. The chain links TRBV5-1 to TRBJ2-3; no clear D. The CDR3 covers 12 residues. The V gene's germline CDR1 is SGHRS and CDR2 YFSETQ. Trimming removed 0 bases at V and 10 bases at J, with 9 bases between.

The chain uses TRBV20-1 and TRBJ1-5; no reliable D call. CDR1 and CDR2 (germline): DFQATT, SNEGSKA (reference sequence). The V end lost 6 bases, the J end lost 0 bases, and 12 bases lay between the germline ends. The CDR3 is 14 amino acids. The CDR3 DNA reads as TGCAGTGCCAGACCTTCTCATAGCAATCAGCCCCAGCATTTT. This sequence encodes CSARPSHSNQPQHF.

In its sample, this clonotype was seen many times. The CDR3 is CASSIRGELFF. The DNA for the CDR3 is TGTGCCAGCAGTATAAGGGGGGAGCTGTTTTTT. The rearrangement joins TRBV12-3 or TRBV12-4 to TRBJ2-2, with unresolved D. Trimming took 5 bases from V and 8 from J, leaving 6 bases between them. The CDR3 is 11 amino acids.

The chain recombines TRBV10-3 with TRBJ1-4; no clear D gene. The V and J ends lost 8 bases and 8 bases respectively, with 12 bases between them. CDR3 length equals 12 residues. Germline CDR1 ENHRY, CDR2 SYGVKD. CDR3 DNA sequence: TGTGCCATCGGGGTAGTTGGCGAAAAACTGTTTTTT. It yields the protein CAIGVVGEKLFF.

The chain is built from TRBV2 and TRBJ2-5; perhaps TRBD1 as D (6 bases). V was clipped by 11 bases and J by 3 bases, with 16 bases between them. The CDR3 is 13 residues long. The germline gives CDR1 SNHLY, CDR2 FYNNEI. The CDR3 loop is CAQLLAGEETQYF. The CDR3 nucleotides read TGTGCCCAGTTGCTGGCAGGGGAAGAGACCCAGTACTTC. Full variable domain (missing parts from reference TRBV2 and TRBJ2-5): EPEVTQTPSHQVTQMGQEVILRCVPISNHLYFYWYRQILGQKVEFLVSFYNNEISEKSEIFDDQFSVERPDGSNFTLKIRSTKLEDSAMYFCAQLLAGEETQYFGPGTRLLVL.

J is TRBJ1-5 and V is TRBV18, with D unclear. This CDR3 contains 14 residues. The germline V and J ends were trimmed by 3 bases and 10 bases, with 16 bases remaining between them. Germline CDR1 KGHSH, CDR2 LQKENI. Here the CDR3 reads CASSPEQTSHPQHF. The CDR3 DNA reads TGTGCCAGCTCACCGGAGCAGACTTCTCACCCCCAGCATTTT.

Written as DNA, the CDR3 is TGTGCCAGCAGTTATTTCTCGCCAGGGTCGAATGAAAAACTGTTTTTT. It translates to CASSYFSPGSNEKLFF. This chain uses TRBV6-6 with TRBJ1-4; the D gene is possibly TRBD1 (5 bases). There are 16 residues in the CDR3. CDR1 and CDR2 (germline): MNHNY, SVGAGI (reference sequence). The ends were cut back, 3 bases at V and 5 bases at J, with 16 bases in the middle.

This chain joins TRBV5-1 and TRBJ2-1; 7 nucleotides agree with TRBD2. This CDR3 comprises 14 residues. With V trimmed by 5 bases and J by 4 bases, 6 bases remained unmatched. Looked up from germline, CDR1 is SGHRS and CDR2 is YFSETQ. The CDR3 nucleotides are TGCGCCAGCAGAACTGGGGAGGGATACAATGAGCAGTTCTTC. It specifies CASRTGEGYNEQFF.

The sample holds a few counts of this clonotype. The rearrangement uses TRBV28 and TRBJ1-5; D remains ambiguous. The CDR3 is 13 amino acids. Germline CDR1 is MDHEN and CDR2 is SYDVKM. Trimming took off 3 bases at V and 5 bases at J, with 8 bases between the two ends. The CDR3 protein is CASSFWGDQPQHF. The CDR3 bases are TGTGCCAGCAGTTTCTGGGGTGATCAGCCCCAGCATTTT.

V gene TRBV29-1 combines with J gene TRBJ1-2; D gene uncertain. The germline V gene has CDR1 SQVTM and CDR2 ANQGSEA. V was pared by 0 bases and J by 8 bases, with 16 bases between. This CDR3 has 14 residues. CDR3 in amino acids: CSVEDWARSRGYTF. The CDR3 coding sequence is TGCAGCGTTGAAGATTGGGCCCGGTCTCGGGGCTACACCTTC.

This clonotype was detected ten times or more. This chain connects TRBV7-9 to TRBJ2-1, with 9 bases matching TRBD2. The CDR3 loop spans 15 amino acids. The V segment lost 5 bases and the J segment 1 base; nucleotides outside the gene matches: 3. Germline CDR1 is SEHNR and CDR2 is FQNEAQ (reference sequence). The CDR3 loop reads CASSRLAGSYNEQFF. Written as DNA, the CDR3 is TGTGCCAGCAGCAGGCTAGCGGGGTCCTACAATGAGCAGTTCTTC.